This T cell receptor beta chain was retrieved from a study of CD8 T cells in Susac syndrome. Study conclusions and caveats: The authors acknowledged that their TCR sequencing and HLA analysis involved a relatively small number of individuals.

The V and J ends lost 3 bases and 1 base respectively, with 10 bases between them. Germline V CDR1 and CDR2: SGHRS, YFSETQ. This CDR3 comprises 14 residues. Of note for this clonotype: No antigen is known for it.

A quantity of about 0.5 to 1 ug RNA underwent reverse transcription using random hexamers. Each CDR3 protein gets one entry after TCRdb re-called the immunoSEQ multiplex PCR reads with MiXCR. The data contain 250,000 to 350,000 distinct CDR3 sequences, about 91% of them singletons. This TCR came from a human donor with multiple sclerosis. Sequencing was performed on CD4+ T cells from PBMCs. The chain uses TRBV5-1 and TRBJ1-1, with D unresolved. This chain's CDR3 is CASSSFPANTEAFF. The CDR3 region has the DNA TGCGCCAGCAGCTCCTTTCCGGCGAACACTGAAGCTTTCTTT.